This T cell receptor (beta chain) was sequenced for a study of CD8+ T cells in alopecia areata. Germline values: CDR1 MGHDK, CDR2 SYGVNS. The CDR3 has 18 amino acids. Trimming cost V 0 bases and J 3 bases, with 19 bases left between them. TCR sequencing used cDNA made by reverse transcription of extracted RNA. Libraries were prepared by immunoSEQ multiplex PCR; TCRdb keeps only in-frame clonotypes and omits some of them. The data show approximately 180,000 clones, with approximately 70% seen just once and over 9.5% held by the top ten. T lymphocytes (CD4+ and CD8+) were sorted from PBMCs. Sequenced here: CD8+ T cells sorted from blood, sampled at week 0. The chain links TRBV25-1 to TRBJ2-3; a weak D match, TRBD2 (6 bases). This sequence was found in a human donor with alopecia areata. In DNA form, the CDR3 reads TGTGCCAGCAGTGAATATCTGGGGGGTGATTTGGTAACAGATACGCAGTATTTT. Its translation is CASSEYLGGDLVTDTQYF.